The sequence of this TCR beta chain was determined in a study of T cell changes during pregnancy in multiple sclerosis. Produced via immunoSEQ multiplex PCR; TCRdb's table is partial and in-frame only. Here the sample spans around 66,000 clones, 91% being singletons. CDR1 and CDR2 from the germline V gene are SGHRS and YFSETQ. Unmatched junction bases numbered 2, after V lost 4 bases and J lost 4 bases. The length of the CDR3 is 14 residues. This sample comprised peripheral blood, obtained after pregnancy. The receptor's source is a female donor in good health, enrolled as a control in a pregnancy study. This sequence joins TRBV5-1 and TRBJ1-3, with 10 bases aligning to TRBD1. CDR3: CASSDRGPGNTIYF. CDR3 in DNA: TGCGCCAGCAGCGACAGGGGGCCAGGAAACACCATATATTTT.